A selection of T cell receptor beta chains follows, all from one sample in a study of OX40 agonist ivuxolimab in advanced cancers. Method: immunoSEQ multiplex PCR; TCRdb's copy keeps in-frame clones and lacks some. The sample carries 65,000 to 80,000 clones, about nine tenths recorded once. Sequences were derived from CD4+ or CD8+ T cells sorted from blood, sampled in a trial of the OX40 agonist ivuxolimab. All receptors derive from an adult with an advanced solid tumor such as melanoma, head and neck, liver or kidney cancer. The CDR3 runs from the conserved cysteine through the conserved F or W. Fields, in order: V gene, D gene, clone size, J gene, CDR3 protein, CDR3 DNA. The D gene is left open where the match is weak. Only part of the rows carry a size: once, few, many, or a class if the clone is expanded.

V gene: TRBV11-2; D gene: .; clone size: .; J gene: TRBJ2-2; CDR3 protein: CASSSRPGGPGELFF; CDR3 DNA: TGTGCCAGCAGCTCCAGGCCAGGAGGGCCCGGGGAGCTGTTTTTT
V gene: TRBV11-2; D gene: TRBD2; clone size: few; J gene: TRBJ2-5; CDR3 protein: CASSPGTSVRGTQYF; CDR3 DNA: TGTGCCAGCAGCCCGGGGACTAGCGTCCGGGGGACCCAGTACTTC
V gene: TRBV6-1; D gene: .; clone size: .; J gene: TRBJ1-4; CDR3 protein: CASSGRAGRSEKLFF; CDR3 DNA: TGTGCCAGCAGTGGAAGGGCAGGGCGAAGCGAAAAACTGTTTTTT
V gene: TRBV5-1; D gene: .; clone size: .; J gene: TRBJ1-3; CDR3 protein: CASSLRESGNTIYF; CDR3 DNA: TGCGCCAGCAGCTTAAGGGAGTCTGGAAACACCATATATTTT
V gene: TRBV9; D gene: .; clone size: .; J gene: TRBJ2-1; CDR3 protein: CASSVGSGVGSYNEQFF; CDR3 DNA: TGTGCCAGCAGCGTAGGGTCGGGAGTCGGTTCCTACAATGAGCAGTTCTTC
V gene: TRBV7-8; D gene: .; clone size: once; J gene: TRBJ1-1; CDR3 protein: CASSFGTPRDTEAFF; CDR3 DNA: TGTGCCAGCAGCTTTGGGACACCTCGGGACACTGAAGCTTTCTTT
V gene: TRBV19; D gene: .; clone size: .; J gene: TRBJ1-6; CDR3 protein: CASSIDKGNSPLHF; CDR3 DNA: TGTGCCAGTAGTATAGATAAGGGCAATTCACCCCTCCACTTT
V gene: TRBV9; D gene: .; clone size: .; J gene: TRBJ2-7; CDR3 protein: CASARRGGYEQYF; CDR3 DNA: TGTGCCAGCGCGCGGCGGGGCGGGTACGAGCAGTACTTC
V gene: TRBV19; D gene: TRBD2; clone size: .; J gene: TRBJ2-6; CDR3 protein: CASSGVGGRSGANVLTF; CDR3 DNA: TGTGCCAGTAGTGGAGTGGGAGGGCGCTCTGGGGCCAACGTCCTGACTTTC
V gene: TRBV4-2; D gene: .; clone size: once; J gene: TRBJ2-1; CDR3 protein: CASSQEPRQTYNEQFF; CDR3 DNA: TGTGCCAGCAGCCAAGAACCTAGACAGACCTACAATGAGCAGTTCTTC
V gene: TRBV5-4; D gene: .; clone size: once; J gene: TRBJ1-1; CDR3 protein: CASSVDGRNTEAFF; CDR3 DNA: TGTGCCAGCAGCGTCGACGGGAGGAACACTGAAGCTTTCTTT
V gene: TRBV28; D gene: .; clone size: .; J gene: TRBJ1-6; CDR3 protein: CASSSLTHNSPLHF; CDR3 DNA: TGTGCCAGCAGTTCCTTGACCCATAATTCACCCCTCCACTTT
V gene: TRBV28; D gene: TRBD1; clone size: .; J gene: TRBJ1-2; CDR3 protein: CATPGTGASLLYGYTF; CDR3 DNA: TGTGCCACCCCCGGGACAGGGGCCTCCCTCCTTTATGGCTACACCTTC
V gene: TRBV28; D gene: .; clone size: .; J gene: TRBJ2-3; CDR3 protein: CASRRSWGTDTQYF; CDR3 DNA: TGTGCCAGCCGGAGGTCGTGGGGCACAGATACGCAGTATTTT
V gene: TRBV28; D gene: .; clone size: once; J gene: TRBJ2-7; CDR3 protein: CASRGTRSYEQYF; CDR3 DNA: TGTGCCAGCAGGGGGACCCGATCCTACGAGCAGTACTTC
V gene: TRBV7-2; D gene: .; clone size: .; J gene: TRBJ2-7; CDR3 protein: CASSLGIRQIYEQYF; CDR3 DNA: TGTGCCAGCAGCTTAGGTATCAGGCAGATCTACGAGCAGTACTTC
V gene: TRBV7-2; D gene: TRBD1; clone size: .; J gene: TRBJ1-4; CDR3 protein: CASSLVGTGVLLGKLFF; CDR3 DNA: TGTGCCAGCAGCTTAGTCGGGACAGGGGTTCTTTTAGGAAAACTGTTTTTT
V gene: TRBV27; D gene: .; clone size: .; J gene: TRBJ1-2; CDR3 protein: CASSLNYGYTF; CDR3 DNA: TGTGCCAGCAGTTTAAACTATGGCTACACCTTC
V gene: TRBV18; D gene: .; clone size: .; J gene: TRBJ2-1; CDR3 protein: CASSPPASSSYNEQFF; CDR3 DNA: TGTGCCAGCTCACCACCGGCTAGCAGCTCCTACAATGAGCAGTTCTTC